This T cell receptor (beta chain) was found in a study of T cells after yellow fever vaccination. Universal primer sites and UMIs were introduced during 5'RACE template-switching synthesis of TCR cDNA. In TCRdb, the 5' RACE reads were re-called with MiXCR into one record per CDR3 protein. The sample has under 500,000 distinct CDR3 sequences, around 20% seen once. The CDR3 covers 15 residues. Germline lookup yields CDR1 MNHEY and CDR2 SVGEGT. The V segment lost 6 bases and the J segment 6 bases; nucleotides outside the gene matches: 13. Specimen: PBMCs, collected before the yellow fever booster vaccination. The source is a man aged 18 to 29 who received the YFV17D yellow fever vaccine. The chain uses TRBV6-2 or TRBV6-3 and TRBJ2-5; 7 bases fit TRBD2. This CDR3 reads CASSPSLSGVQTQYF. CDR3 coding DNA: TGTGCCAGCAGCCCCTCCCTGAGCGGGGTTCAGACCCAGTACTTC.